This entry lists 12 T cell receptor beta chains sequenced from one sample in a study of T cell clonality in common variable immunodeficiency. Clones were sequenced by immunoSEQ multiplex PCR, and TCRdb holds only the in-frame ones, with some missing. The sample has some 27,000 clones, none seen only once; the top ten hold around 3.3%. The study, taken as a whole, reports: Fewer deletions and N-nucleotide insertions were reportedly seen in common variable immunodeficiency TCR beta sequences.

Their target antigens are unknown. The specimen sequenced was peripheral blood mononuclear cells. The receptors were sampled from a human donor with common variable immunodeficiency.

This clone was seen ten or more times. Coverage ceases 3 residues before the CDR3 finishes, and the germline J gene fills in the end. This rearrangement joins TRBV13 to TRBJ1-3; 7 bases align to TRBD1. Trimming took 11 bases from V and 6 from J; bases not matched to a gene: 7. Germline V lookup: CDR1 PRHDT, CDR2 FYEKMQ (reference sequence). The CDR3 length is 12 residues. The CDR3 is CAGSRGKNTIYF. The part of the CDR3 DNA that was read is TGTGCCGGAAGCAGGGGGAAAAACACC. Filled out from reference TRBV13 and TRBJ1-3, the complete variable domain reads AAGVIQSPRHLIKEKRETATLKCYPIPRHDTVYWYQQGPGQDPQFLISFYEKMQSDKGSIPDRFSAQQFSDYHSELNMSSLELGDSALYFCAGSRGKNTIYFGEGSWLTVV.

This clone was seen a few times. The CDR3 is cut off 3 residues early in the read; its end comes from the germline J gene. The chain combines TRBV18 with TRBJ2-7; TRBD1 matches 8 bases. This CDR3 contains 14 residues. Germline V gives CDR1 KGHSH, CDR2 LQKENI. V dropped 4 bases and J dropped 2; count of bases not matched to a gene: 4. The CDR3 here is CASSHRDRTYEQYF. Incomplete CDR3 DNA: TGTGCCAGCTCACATAGGGACAGGACCTACGAG.

The sequenced CDR3 bases are TGTGCCAGCAGCGCCTGGACAGGGGGCTCCTACGAG. It specifies CASSAWTGGSYE. The CDR3 in its entirety is CASSAWTGGSYEQYF. The chain is built from TRBV7-9 and TRBJ2-7, with 10 bases aligning to TRBD1. The CDR3 end falls 3 residues outside the read, so it is completed with the germline J gene. V shed 5 bases, J shed 0 bases, and the junction held 4 bases outside the gene matches. This CDR3 is 15 amino acids long. Per the germline V gene, CDR1 is SEHNR and CDR2 is FQNEAQ (reference sequence).

This clone has at least ten counts. Read sequence stops 3 residues before the CDR3 end, and the germline J gene provides the missing end. The V and J genes are TRBV20-1 and TRBJ2-2, with 7 nucleotides matching TRBD2. CDR1 DFQATT and CDR2 SNEGSKA come from the germline V gene (reference sequence). The CDR3 loop spans 14 amino acids. Trimming removed 6 bases from V and 2 bases from J; junction bases left unmatched: 6. CDR3 sequence: CSAKGLTNTGELFF. CDR3 DNA (partial): TGCAGTGCCAAGGGACTAACAAACACCGGGGAG.

This clone was counted a few times. The CDR3 here is CASSLATGAKNIQYF. The sequenced part of the CDR3 DNA is TGTGCCAGCAGCTTAGCAACGGGGGCCAAAAACATT. The V and J genes are TRBV7-9 and TRBJ2-4; TRBD2 might be the D (5 bases). The read halts 3 residues ahead of the CDR3 end, with the missing end drawn from the germline J gene. Trimming took off 0 bases at V and 1 base at J, with 7 bases between the two ends. The CDR3 has 15 amino acids. Germline V gene sequence: CDR1 SEHNR, CDR2 FQNEAQ (reference sequence).

To note about this clone: The read ends 3 residues before the CDR3 terminus; that terminus is restored from the germline J gene. V usage is TRBV19 and J usage is TRBJ1-4, with D uncertain. Germline CDR1 LNHDA, CDR2 SQIVND (reference sequence). This CDR3 contains 15 residues. Deletions cut 7 bases from V and 3 bases from J, with 15 bases between. CDR3 DNA (partial): TGTGCCAGTAAGGCCGGAACGGGTCCTAATGAAAAA. Encoded protein: CASKAGTGPNEK. Given in full, the CDR3 is CASKAGTGPNEKLFF.

The sample holds many counts of this clone. Read data end 3 residues before the CDR3 end; the end is taken from the germline J gene. This chain uses TRBV6-2 or TRBV6-3 with TRBJ1-1; 7 nucleotides agree with TRBD1. CDR1 is MNHEY and CDR2 is SVGEGT in the germline V gene. V lost 8 bases to trimming and J lost 5 bases; unmatched junction nucleotides: 5. The CDR3 consists of 12 residues. CDR3 DNA (partial): TGTGCCAGCTCTACAGGGGTAACTGAA. It is translated as CASSTGVTE. The whole CDR3 protein reads CASSTGVTEAFF.

This clone was detected many times. This CDR3 is CASSQEVGGNSPLHF. CDR3 DNA (partial): TGTGCCAGCAGCCAAGAAGTAGGAGGGAATTCACCC. This sequence joins TRBV4-2 and TRBJ1-6, with D hard to call. The read ends 3 residues before the CDR3 terminus; that terminus is restored from the germline J gene. CDR3 length equals 15 residues. The V end lost 0 bases, the J end lost 7 bases, and 10 bases lay between the germline ends. Germline loops: CDR1 LGHNA, CDR2 YNFKEQ.

Remarks on this clone: The CDR3 end falls 3 residues outside the read, so it is completed with the germline J gene. The chain employs TRBV5-1 and TRBJ2-7; tentative D call: TRBD1 (6 bases). V lost 3 bases to trimming and J lost 2 bases, with 15 bases between them. This CDR3 has 15 amino acids. The germline gives CDR1 SGHRS, CDR2 YFSETQ. The CDR3 sequence is CASSSGTRHTYEQYF. The DNA read from the CDR3 is TGCGCCAGCAGCTCAGGGACACGTCATACCTACGAG.

A note on this clone: The read ends 3 residues early relative to the CDR3; the germline J gene fills the gap. The chain employs TRBV7-6 and TRBJ2-7; maybe TRBD2 (5 bases). Trimming left V 1 base short and J 2 bases short, with 15 bases between. The CDR3 is made up of 16 amino acids. The germline gives CDR1 SGHVS, CDR2 FNYEAQ. CDR3 region: CASSLGAAGGAYEQYF. The CDR3 DNA, read in part, is TGTGCCAGCAGCTTAGGAGCTGCGGGTGGGGCCTACGAG.

This clone was seen more than once but under ten times. The read gets to within 3 residues of the CDR3 end, and the germline J gene fills in the rest. J is TRBJ2-1 and V is TRBV11-2; 9 bases map to TRBD1. CDR1 SGHAT and CDR2 FQNNGV come from the germline V gene. V lost 3 bases and J lost 9; bases outside the gene matches: 6. The CDR3 consists of 14 residues. The CDR3 DNA, read in part, is TGTGCCAGCAGCTTCGGGACAGGGTCGGTTGAG. Translated: CASSFGTGSVE. The whole CDR3 protein is CASSFGTGSVEQFF.

Many counts were recorded for this clone. The read terminates 3 residues ahead of where the CDR3 ends, so the germline J gene completes it. The chain is built from TRBV19 and TRBJ1-6; maybe TRBD1 (5 bases). The germline gives CDR1 LNHDA, CDR2 SQIVND (reference sequence). V was clipped by 7 bases and J by 8 bases, with 15 bases between them. The CDR3 sequence is 14 residues long. The CDR3: CASTRAGFDSPLHF. CDR3 bases read: TGTGCCAGTACCAGGGCCGGGTTTGATTCACCC. Based on the CDR3 plus reference TRBV19 and TRBJ1-6, the full variable domain is DGGITQSPKYLFRKEGQNVTLSCEQNLNHDAMYWYRQDPGQGLRLIYYSQIVNDFQKGDIAEGYSVSREKKESFPLTVTSAQKNPTAFYLCASTRAGFDSPLHFGNGTRLTVT.